Here is one T cell receptor beta chain with its context. Its specificity is unknown. The data stem from a study of beta chain features in type 1 diabetes. Broader study findings: Individuals with type 1 diabetes displayed fewer insertions and more deletions at VDJ junctions.

The study reverse transcribed the entire isolated RNA, so it sequenced expressed TCRB transcripts. Produced via immunoSEQ multiplex PCR; TCRdb's table is partial and in-frame only. The table has over 500,000 clones, roughly 16% seen once. Every sorted population was more than 98% pure. The sample taken for sequencing was naive CD4+ T cells from blood. This clonotype was sampled from a man aged 18 to 35 in good health.

CDR3 loop: CASSLRQGLYEQYF. The CDR3 DNA sequence: TGTGCCAGCAGCCTTCGACAGGGGTTGTACGAGCAGTACTTC. The rearrangement uses TRBV27 and TRBJ2-7, with TRBD1 matching over 8 bases. Trimming removed 6 bases from V and 4 bases from J; junction bases left unmatched: 8. Germline V gene data show CDR1 as MNHEY and CDR2 as SMNVEV (reference sequence). The CDR3 contains 14 residues.